Listed here are 10 T cell receptor beta chains from one sample, sequenced in a study of graft-versus-host responses after intestinal transplantation. Graft tissue was processed to release intraepithelial and lamina propria lymphocytes. Produced via immunoSEQ multiplex PCR; TCRdb's table is partial and in-frame only. The profile covers 35,000 to 40,000 clones, with about nine tenths appearing a single time and approximately 18% taken by the ten largest. Sample: ileum tissue, taken about 28 weeks after intestinal transplant. The source is a human patient who received an intestinal transplant, so some T cells may come from the graft donor.

The chain's CDR3 is CASSRQKDYNQFF. The CDR3 DNA reads TGTGCCAGCAGTCGTCAGAAGGACTACAACCAGTTCTTC. The chain has TRBV7-8 and TRBJ2-1, with D tentatively TRBD2 (6 bases). Germline values: CDR1 SGHVS, CDR2 FQNEAQ. The V and J ends lost 6 bases and 13 bases respectively, with 19 bases between them. The CDR3 is made up of 13 amino acids.

This chain joins TRBV7-6 and TRBJ1-6; TRBD1 matches at 8 bases. The junction had 4 bases not matched to a gene; V was cut back by 1 base and J by 5 bases. CDR1 and CDR2 from the germline V gene are SGHVS and FNYEAQ. The CDR3 spans 16 residues. The CDR3 loop reads CASSLGQGPHNSPLHF. In DNA form, the CDR3 reads TGTGCCAGCAGCTTAGGACAGGGGCCCCATAATTCACCCCTCCACTTT.

The chain uses TRBV6-5 and TRBJ2-2; D is undetermined. Trimming stripped 7 bases from V and 1 base from J, with 10 bases between. CDR1 is MNHEY, CDR2 SVGAGI, per germline. CDR3 length equals 14 residues. The CDR3: CASNGRLNTGELFF. Here the CDR3 DNA reads TGTGCCAGCAATGGGCGGCTGAACACCGGGGAGCTGTTTTTT.

The rearrangement joins TRBV6-1 to TRBJ2-5; D ambiguous. Germline CDR1 MNHNS, CDR2 SASEGT. The CDR3 extends over 15 amino acids. Trimming stripped 6 bases from V and 2 bases from J, with 16 bases between. CDR3 loop: CASRKLRSGQETQYF. The DNA for the CDR3 is TGTGCCAGCAGAAAACTAAGATCCGGGCAAGAGACCCAGTACTTC.

The V gene is TRBV13, the J gene TRBJ2-5; TRBD1 aligns across 8 bases. Germline V CDR1 and CDR2: PRHDT, FYEKMQ (reference sequence). The ends lost 5 bases at V and 5 bases at J; junction bases unmatched: 10. This CDR3 is built from 15 residues. The CDR3 DNA is TGTGCCAGCAGCCTCGGACAGGGCGGGTATGAGACCCAGTACTTC. Its translation: CASSLGQGGYETQYF. The complete variable domain, with remaining parts taken from reference TRBV13 and TRBJ2-5, reads AAGVIQSPRHLIKEKRETATLKCYPIPRHDTVYWYQQGPGQDPQFLISFYEKMQSDKGSIPDRFSAQQFSDYHSELNMSSLELGDSALYFCASSLGQGGYETQYFGPGTRLLVL.

The rearrangement uses TRBV28 and TRBJ2-2; TRBD2 aligns across 12 bases. Germline CDR1 MDHEN, CDR2 SYDVKM. The CDR3 consists of 18 residues. V shed 8 bases and J 4 bases; nucleotides not matched to a gene: 14. CDR3 bases: TGTGCCAGCCACCCGGGGACTAGCGGGTATTCGTTCACCGGGGAGCTGTTTTTT. It yields the protein CASHPGTSGYSFTGELFF.

The CDR3 protein is CASSPRWSTDTQYF. CDR3 DNA: TGTGCCAGCAGCCCGAGATGGAGCACAGATACGCAGTATTTT. The rearrangement joins TRBV5-6 to TRBJ2-3, with D hard to call. Germline V gene data show CDR1 as SGHDT and CDR2 as YYEEEE. CDR3 length: 14 residues. V was shortened by 4 bases and J by 0 bases, with 9 bases between the two germline ends.

The J gene is TRBJ1-2, the V gene TRBV28; 7 bases are a match to TRBD1. The germline CDR1 and CDR2 sequences are MDHEN and SYDVKM. The V gene end was trimmed by 5 bases and the J gene end by 4 bases; junction bases not matched to a gene: 7. The CDR3 covers 14 residues. The CDR3: CASSNQGVLYGYTF. The DNA for the CDR3 is TGTGCCAGCAGTAACCAGGGGGTCCTCTATGGCTACACCTTC.

The chain joins TRBV5-6 to TRBJ2-1, with 8 nucleotides matching TRBD2. J was trimmed by 9 bases and V by 3 bases; bases with no gene match: 8. This CDR3 is 14 amino acids long. From germline, CDR1 is SGHDT and CDR2 YYEEEE. Here the CDR3 DNA reads TGTGCCAGCAGCTGGCCGAGGCTAGCGGGTGAGCAGTTCTTC. Its protein is CASSWPRLAGEQFF.

The J gene is TRBJ2-5, the V gene TRBV9; the D gene is possibly TRBD1 (5 bases). Between the trimmed V and J ends, which lost 2 bases and 5 bases, there was a span of 10 bases. CDR3 size: 13 residues. In germline, CDR1 is SGDLS, CDR2 YYNGEE. CDR3 residues: CASSVQGFETQYF. The CDR3 region has the DNA TGTGCCAGCAGCGTTCAGGGTTTCGAGACCCAGTACTTC.